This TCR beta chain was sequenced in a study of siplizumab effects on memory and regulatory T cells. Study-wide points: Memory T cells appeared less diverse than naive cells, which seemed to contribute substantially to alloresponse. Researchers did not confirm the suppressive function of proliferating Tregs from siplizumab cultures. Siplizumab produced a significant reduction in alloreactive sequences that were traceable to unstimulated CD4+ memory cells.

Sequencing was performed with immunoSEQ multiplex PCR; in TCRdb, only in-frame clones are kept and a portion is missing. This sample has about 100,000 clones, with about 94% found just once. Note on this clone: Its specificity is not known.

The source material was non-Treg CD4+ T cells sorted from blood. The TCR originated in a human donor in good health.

The CDR3 protein is CASKSEKSNQPQHF. CDR3 nucleotides: TGTGCCAGCAAGTCAGAAAAGAGCAATCAGCCCCAGCATTTT. The chain combines TRBV6-4 with TRBJ1-5; no clear D. Germline CDR1 is MRHNA and CDR2 is SNTAGT. V was cut by 7 bases and J by 1 base, with 11 bases left in between. This CDR3 comprises 14 residues.